Listed below are T cell receptor beta chains from one sample, sequenced in a study of neoadjuvant anti-PD-1 for oral cavity cancer. Here immunoSEQ multiplex PCR was the method, and the copy in TCRdb shows in-frame clones only, minus some. The sample shows 14,000 or so clones, around 82% of them seen only once. The sample was PBMCs, taken after nivolumab (anti-PD-1) treatment. Receptors originate from a person aged 35-79 years with oral cavity squamous cell carcinoma. Both conserved end residues are part of each CDR3. D genes are given only for firm matches. Only part of the rows carry a size: once, few, many, or a class if the clone is expanded.

V gene: TRBV9
J gene: TRBJ2-3
D gene: TRBD2
clone size: few
CDR3 length: 14
CDR3 DNA: TGTGCCAGCACCTCCGGGGGGGCCGTAGATACGCAGTATTTT
CDR3 protein: CASTSGGAVDTQYF

V gene: TRBV19
J gene: TRBJ1-3
D gene: .
clone size: .
CDR3 length: 15
CDR3 DNA: TGTGCCAGTAGTATATTTGGACTCTCTGGAAACACCATATATTTT
CDR3 protein: CASSIFGLSGNTIYF

V gene: TRBV5-1
J gene: TRBJ2-7
D gene: .
clone size: .
CDR3 length: 14
CDR3 DNA: TGCGCCAGCAGCTTGGCCGGGGGTATCGACGAGCAGTACTTC
CDR3 protein: CASSLAGGIDEQYF

V gene: TRBV7-9
J gene: TRBJ2-3
D gene: TRBD2
clone size: .
CDR3 length: 14
CDR3 DNA: TGTGCCAGCAGCACGCGCGGACCGGGACTAGTGCAGTATTTT
CDR3 protein: CASSTRGPGLVQYF

V gene: TRBV7-2
J gene: TRBJ2-3
D gene: .
clone size: .
CDR3 length: 13
CDR3 DNA: TGTGCCAGCAGCTTTTCAGGCTCAGATACGCAGTATTTT
CDR3 protein: CASSFSGSDTQYF

V gene: TRBV4-2
J gene: TRBJ2-7
D gene: TRBD2
clone size: few
CDR3 length: 15
CDR3 DNA: TGTGCCAGCAGCCAAGAAGGGGGACTAGCGTACGGGCAGTACTTC
CDR3 protein: CASSQEGGLAYGQYF

V gene: TRBV13
J gene: TRBJ1-2
D gene: .
clone size: .
CDR3 length: 15
CDR3 DNA: TGTGCCAGCAGCTTAGGCCTAGGACGGCAGGCTGGCTACACCTTC
CDR3 protein: CASSLGLGRQAGYTF

V gene: TRBV19
J gene: TRBJ1-5
D gene: .
clone size: few
CDR3 length: 14
CDR3 DNA: TGTGCCAGTAGTACCGCAGGGTACCATCAGCCCCAGCATTTT
CDR3 protein: CASSTAGYHQPQHF

V gene: TRBV5-4
J gene: TRBJ1-2
D gene: TRBD1
clone size: .
CDR3 length: 15
CDR3 DNA: TGTGCCAGCAGCACCGGGACAGGGGATTACTATGGCTACACCTTC
CDR3 protein: CASSTGTGDYYGYTF

V gene: TRBV27
J gene: TRBJ1-5
D gene: .
clone size: few
CDR3 length: 14
CDR3 DNA: TGTGCCAGCAGACGGGGGGACAGCAATCAGCCCCAGCATTTT
CDR3 protein: CASRRGDSNQPQHF

V gene: TRBV6-5
J gene: TRBJ1-2
D gene: TRBD1
clone size: .
CDR3 length: 14
CDR3 DNA: TGTGCCAGCAGTACACAGGGGCACGGCTATGGCTACACCTTC
CDR3 protein: CASSTQGHGYGYTF

V gene: TRBV5-1
J gene: TRBJ1-4
D gene: .
clone size: few
CDR3 length: 15
CDR3 DNA: TGCGCCAGCAGCTTGGGATCCGGGGTAGACGAAAAACTGTTTTTT
CDR3 protein: CASSLGSGVDEKLFF

V gene: TRBV30
J gene: TRBJ1-6
D gene: .
clone size: .
CDR3 length: 12
CDR3 DNA: TGTGCCTGGAGTGTAATAGGTTCATCCCTCCACTTT
CDR3 protein: CAWSVIGSSLHF

V gene: TRBV6-1
J gene: TRBJ2-1
D gene: .
clone size: few
CDR3 length: 17
CDR3 DNA: TGTGCCAGCAGTGAACAGCCCCGGGACAAGGCATACAATGAGCAGTTCTTC
CDR3 protein: CASSEQPRDKAYNEQFF

V gene: TRBV30
J gene: TRBJ2-7
D gene: TRBD2
clone size: .
CDR3 length: 16
CDR3 DNA: TGTGCCTGGAGTAGCGAGGGACTAGGGGTCTCCTACGAGCAGTACTTC
CDR3 protein: CAWSSEGLGVSYEQYF

V gene: TRBV7-6
J gene: TRBJ2-7
D gene: .
clone size: .
CDR3 length: 15
CDR3 DNA: TGTGCCAGCAGCTTAGTTCCGGGAGTTATCTACGAGCAGTACTTC
CDR3 protein: CASSLVPGVIYEQYF

V gene: TRBV18
J gene: TRBJ1-1
D gene: .
clone size: .
CDR3 length: 15
CDR3 DNA: TGTGCCAGCTCACCTTTAGGTAGTCAGAACACTGAAGCTTTCTTT
CDR3 protein: CASSPLGSQNTEAFF

V gene: TRBV19
J gene: TRBJ1-5
D gene: TRBD1
clone size: few
CDR3 length: 13
CDR3 DNA: TGTGCCAGTAGAAAGGACAGGTACTTACCCCAGCATTTT
CDR3 protein: CASRKDRYLPQHF

V gene: TRBV5-1
J gene: TRBJ2-1
D gene: TRBD1
clone size: once
CDR3 length: 16
CDR3 DNA: TGCGCCAGCAGCCTACCGACAGGGGTCGCCTACAATGAGCAGTTCTTC
CDR3 protein: CASSLPTGVAYNEQFF

V gene: TRBV27
J gene: TRBJ2-6
D gene: .
clone size: few
CDR3 length: 18
CDR3 DNA: TGTGCCAGCAGTAGAGGACACGTGGCCCTCTCTGGGGCCAACGTCCTGACTTTC
CDR3 protein: CASSRGHVALSGANVLTF

V gene: TRBV4-1
J gene: TRBJ1-2
D gene: .
clone size: .
CDR3 length: 15
CDR3 DNA: TGCGCCAGCAGCCAAGATCCGGGGGCTTGGGATGGCTACACCTTC
CDR3 protein: CASSQDPGAWDGYTF

V gene: TRBV27
J gene: TRBJ2-1
D gene: .
clone size: .
CDR3 length: 16
CDR3 DNA: TGTGCCAGCAGTTTATTGGGGCAGGGGATATACAATGAGCAGTTCTTC
CDR3 protein: CASSLLGQGIYNEQFF

V gene: TRBV2
J gene: TRBJ1-2
D gene: .
clone size: .
CDR3 length: 9
CDR3 DNA: TGTGCCAGCAGTGATGGCTACACCTTC
CDR3 protein: CASSDGYTF

V gene: TRBV11-2
J gene: TRBJ2-3
D gene: .
clone size: .
CDR3 length: 14
CDR3 DNA: TGTGCCAGCAGCTTGGGGGGGCTCTCGGGTACGCAGTATTTT
CDR3 protein: CASSLGGLSGTQYF

V gene: TRBV9
J gene: TRBJ2-1
D gene: .
clone size: .
CDR3 length: 16
CDR3 DNA: TGTGCCAGCAGCGACCGGGCCCACGGAGGGGGAGATGAGCAGTTCTTC
CDR3 protein: CASSDRAHGGGDEQFF

V gene: TRBV29-1
J gene: TRBJ1-1
D gene: TRBD1
clone size: .
CDR3 length: 13
CDR3 DNA: TGCAGCGTTGGCCCCCAGGGGGGTCTTGAAGCTTTCTTT
CDR3 protein: CSVGPQGGLEAFF

V gene: TRBV5-1
J gene: TRBJ1-1
D gene: TRBD1
clone size: .
CDR3 length: 15
CDR3 DNA: TGCGCCAGCAGTTTCACGGACAGGGCAAACACTGAAGCTTTCTTT
CDR3 protein: CASSFTDRANTEAFF

V gene: TRBV7-8
J gene: TRBJ1-5
D gene: .
clone size: .
CDR3 length: 14
CDR3 DNA: TGTGCCAGCAGCCCGGCTGGGCTCGGTCAGCCCCAGCATTTT
CDR3 protein: CASSPAGLGQPQHF

V gene: TRBV7-2
J gene: TRBJ1-1
D gene: .
clone size: .
CDR3 length: 16
CDR3 DNA: TGTGCCAGCAGCCCGCCCGGGGGGGCCTCGGTCACTGAAGCTTTCTTT
CDR3 protein: CASSPPGGASVTEAFF

V gene: TRBV4-1
J gene: TRBJ1-2
D gene: .
clone size: .
CDR3 length: 14
CDR3 DNA: TGCGCCAGCAGCCCCCGGGGCGGCAACTATGGCTACACCTTC
CDR3 protein: CASSPRGGNYGYTF

V gene: TRBV7-3
J gene: TRBJ2-3
D gene: .
clone size: .
CDR3 length: 15
CDR3 DNA: TGTGCCAGCAGCTTATCGGTTTCAGGCACAGATACGCAGTATTTT
CDR3 protein: CASSLSVSGTDTQYF

V gene: TRBV11-2
J gene: TRBJ1-5
D gene: .
clone size: .
CDR3 length: 15
CDR3 DNA: TGTGCCAGCAGCTCACTGGCCGGCCTTGGCCAGCCCCAGCATTTT
CDR3 protein: CASSSLAGLGQPQHF

V gene: TRBV2
J gene: TRBJ2-7
D gene: .
clone size: .
CDR3 length: 14
CDR3 DNA: TGTGCCAGCAGTGAAGCGAACTACTCCTACGAGCAGTACTTC
CDR3 protein: CASSEANYSYEQYF

V gene: TRBV6-1
J gene: TRBJ2-5
D gene: .
clone size: .
CDR3 length: 14
CDR3 DNA: TGTGCCAGCAGTGAAGCCTCAGGGGGGGTGACCCAGTACTTC
CDR3 protein: CASSEASGGVTQYF

V gene: TRBV4-1
J gene: TRBJ2-5
D gene: .
clone size: once
CDR3 length: 16
CDR3 DNA: TGCGCCAGCAGCAAAATGGGGGTAGTGGGGAAGGAGACCCAGTACTTC
CDR3 protein: CASSKMGVVGKETQYF

V gene: TRBV5-4
J gene: TRBJ2-7
D gene: .
clone size: once
CDR3 length: 14
CDR3 DNA: TGTGCCAGCAGCCTGGACATGGATAACAACGAGCAGTACTTC
CDR3 protein: CASSLDMDNNEQYF

V gene: TRBV5-4
J gene: TRBJ2-2
D gene: .
clone size: once
CDR3 length: 15
CDR3 DNA: TGTGCCAGCAGCTTGAGGGCCCAGGGCACCGGGGAGCTGTTTTTT
CDR3 protein: CASSLRAQGTGELFF

V gene: TRBV5-1
J gene: TRBJ2-7
D gene: TRBD1
clone size: once
CDR3 length: 14
CDR3 DNA: TGCGCCAGCAGCTCCGGGACAGGACCCTACGAGCAGTACTTC
CDR3 protein: CASSSGTGPYEQYF

V gene: TRBV27
J gene: TRBJ2-2
D gene: .
clone size: once
CDR3 length: 13
CDR3 DNA: TGTGCCAGCAGTCACGGAGTTAAAGGGGAGCTGTTTTTT
CDR3 protein: CASSHGVKGELFF

V gene: TRBV29-1
J gene: TRBJ2-7
D gene: TRBD1
clone size: .
CDR3 length: 13
CDR3 DNA: TGCAGCGTTAGGGACAGACCCTTCGGCGAGCAGTACTTC
CDR3 protein: CSVRDRPFGEQYF

V gene: TRBV25-1
J gene: TRBJ1-6
D gene: .
clone size: few
CDR3 length: 15
CDR3 DNA: TGTGCCAGCAGTGACCAGGGTCTACAGAATTCACCCCTCCACTTT
CDR3 protein: CASSDQGLQNSPLHF

V gene: TRBV6-1
J gene: TRBJ2-4
D gene: .
clone size: .
CDR3 length: 13
CDR3 DNA: TGTGCCAGCAGAGACCAGGGACCCGGCATTCAGTACTTC
CDR3 protein: CASRDQGPGIQYF

V gene: TRBV7-3
J gene: TRBJ2-1
D gene: .
clone size: .
CDR3 length: 18
CDR3 DNA: TGTGCCAGCAGCTTAAGGCCCCCGGGACGGTTCTCCTACAATGAGCAGTTCTTC
CDR3 protein: CASSLRPPGRFSYNEQFF

V gene: TRBV2
J gene: TRBJ2-3
D gene: TRBD2
clone size: .
CDR3 length: 14
CDR3 DNA: TGTGCCAGCATGGGCGGAGCGGGGAGAGATACGCAGTATTTT
CDR3 protein: CASMGGAGRDTQYF

V gene: TRBV10-3
J gene: TRBJ1-3
D gene: .
clone size: .
CDR3 length: 15
CDR3 DNA: TGTGCCATCAGCGAAGGACCCACACAGGGAAACACCATATATTTT
CDR3 protein: CAISEGPTQGNTIYF

V gene: TRBV7-9
J gene: TRBJ2-1
D gene: .
clone size: .
CDR3 length: 12
CDR3 DNA: TGTGCCAGCAGCCCGCGTCCCAATGAGCAGTTCTTC
CDR3 protein: CASSPRPNEQFF

V gene: TRBV11-2
J gene: TRBJ2-1
D gene: TRBD2
clone size: .
CDR3 length: 19
CDR3 DNA: TGTGCCAGCAGCTTGGTATTAAATCTGGGGCGGGGGTCCTACAATGAGCAGTTCTTC
CDR3 protein: CASSLVLNLGRGSYNEQFF